The 22 T cell receptor beta chains given below trace back to one sample, sequenced in a study of cytomegalovirus exposure and HLA in healthy donors. Primers: 60 Vbeta forward and 13 Jbeta reverse. The method was immunoSEQ multiplex PCR; TCRdb's version includes in-frame clones alone and lacks a portion of them. The table records around 170,000 clones, 60% to 85% of them present only once. The sequenced sample consisted of PBMCs. These receptors were obtained from a woman in her thirties or forties in good health and CMV-seropositive.

This clone is classed as large (0.1 to 1%). The same CDR3 arises from other DNA sequences in this sample as well. This chain joins TRBV10-1 and TRBJ1-5; D possibly corresponds to TRBD1 (6 bases). The CDR3 runs 13 residues. Germline assignment: CDR1 WNHNN and CDR2 SYGVQD (reference sequence). Trimming cost V 4 bases and J 6 bases, with 10 bases left between them. DNA for the CDR3: TGCGCCAGCAGTGCAGGGGTAGGTCAGCCCCAGCATTTT. It yields the protein CASSAGVGQPQHF.

The V and J genes are TRBV28 and TRBJ2-5; 8 bases align to TRBD1. With V trimmed by 2 bases and J by 5 bases, 1 base remained unmatched. Germline CDR1 is MDHEN and CDR2 is SYDVKM. The CDR3 runs to 13 residues. The CDR3 nucleotides read TGTGCCAGCAGTTTAAGGGACAGGGAGACCCAGTACTTC. Encoded protein: CASSLRDRETQYF.

The V and J genes are TRBV7-2 and TRBJ2-3; 14 nucleotides match TRBD2. The CDR3 is 18 amino acids. Losses at the gene ends were 4 bases for V and 4 bases for J; bases not matched to a gene: 10. Germline assignment: CDR1 SGHTA and CDR2 FQGNSA. CDR3 sequence reads: CASSWSSTSGGAADTQYF. In nucleotides, the CDR3 is TGTGCCAGCAGCTGGAGCTCGACTAGCGGGGGGGCCGCAGATACGCAGTATTTT.

This chain connects TRBV30 to TRBJ1-2; 8 nucleotides match TRBD1. Unmatched junction bases numbered 15, after V lost 4 bases and J lost 8 bases. The CDR3 is made up of 15 amino acids. The germline V gene has CDR1 GTSNPN and CDR2 SVGIG (reference sequence). CDR3 region: CAWTSVRTGPGGYTF. The CDR3 nucleotides are TGTGCCTGGACCTCGGTCCGGACAGGGCCCGGGGGCTACACCTTC.

The chain links TRBV25-1 to TRBJ2-5; 7 bases are a match to TRBD1. The J call may be in error: the DNA end matches TRBJ2-7 better. The V gene's germline CDR1 is MGHDK and CDR2 SYGVNS. This CDR3 region has 13 residues. This CDR3 is CASQGDRTYEQYF. In DNA, the CDR3 is TGTGCCAGCCAAGGGGACAGAACCTACGAGCAGTACTTC.

Concerning this clone itself: Relative to the germline gene, one junction end is altered; a read error may explain this. This CDR3 reads CAIRPGLGNSGELFF. DNA of the CDR3: TGTGCCATCAGGCCGGGACTAGGGAACTCCGGGGAGCTGTTTTTT. The gene calls are TRBV10-3 and TRBJ2-2; TRBD2 aligns across 8 bases. CDR1 and CDR2 from the germline V gene are ENHRY and SYGVKD. This CDR3 spans 15 amino acids.

Note on this clone: The junction shows a germline mismatch at one end, possibly a read error. CDR3 bases: TGTGCCAGCAGCCAAGAAGTGACAGGGTATGGCGGGGCCAACGGCCTGACTTTC. Encoded protein: CASSQEVTGYGGANGLTF. The V call is TRBV4-2, the J call TRBJ2-6; D is possibly TRBD1 (7 bases). In germline, CDR1 is LGHNA, CDR2 YNFKEQ. The CDR3 is 18 amino acids.

V and J are TRBV6-6 and TRBJ2-3, with unresolved D. The CDR3 is made up of 16 amino acids. Between the trimmed V and J ends, which lost 5 bases and 0 bases, there was a span of 15 bases. CDR1 MNHNY and CDR2 SVGAGI come from the germline V gene (reference sequence). The CDR3 reads CASSAAGTASTDTQYF. CDR3 nucleotides: TGTGCCAGCAGTGCCGCAGGAACTGCTAGCACAGATACGCAGTATTTT.

In its sample, this clone was seen a few times. This rearrangement joins TRBV5-6 to TRBJ1-2; D is possibly TRBD1 (6 bases). The CDR3 sequence is 13 residues long. V was shortened by 3 bases and J by 5 bases, with 11 bases between the two germline ends. Germline CDR1 SGHDT, CDR2 YYEEEE. CDR3 sequence: CASSSLQGYGYTF. CDR3 sequence (DNA): TGTGCCAGCAGCTCTCTACAGGGTTATGGCTACACCTTC.

The gene calls are TRBV27 and TRBJ2-1; the D gene is possibly TRBD2 (6 bases). V lost 2 bases and J lost 9, with 17 bases in between. The CDR3 loop spans 15 amino acids. Germline-derived CDR1 and CDR2 are MNHEY and SMNVEV (reference sequence). The CDR3 DNA follows: TGTGCCAGCAGTTTAGGGTGGCGGGGTCTTAGTGAGCAGTTCTTC. Protein product: CASSLGWRGLSEQFF.

The chain has TRBV9 and TRBJ1-2; 7 nucleotides align to TRBD1. This CDR3 is built from 15 residues. Germline V gene sequence: CDR1 SGDLS, CDR2 YYNGEE. The V segment lost 3 bases and the J segment 3 bases; nucleotides outside the gene matches: 8. The CDR3 coding sequence is TGTGCCAGCAGCGCGACAGGGAGCTGGGACTATGGCTACACCTTC. Its protein is CASSATGSWDYGYTF.

This clone was seen once. The V call is TRBV5-1, the J call TRBJ2-7; D gene unclear. Germline V gene sequence: CDR1 SGHRS, CDR2 YFSETQ. The CDR3 runs 14 residues. V lost 0 bases, J lost 2 bases, and 9 bases lay in between. Here the CDR3 DNA reads TGCGCCAGCAGCTTGGTAGAACCACCCTACGAGCAGTACTTC. It specifies CASSLVEPPYEQYF.

This chain links TRBV29-1 with TRBJ1-1, with D tentatively TRBD1 (6 bases). The CDR3 runs 12 residues. Between the trimmed V and J ends, which lost 7 bases and 3 bases, there was a span of 12 bases. Germline lookup yields CDR1 SQVTM and CDR2 ANQGSEA. CDR3 sequence (DNA): TGCAGCGCCCAACAGGGAGACACTGAAGCTTTCTTT. Translation gives CSAQQGDTEAFF.

This clone has just one count. The chain joins TRBV4-2 to TRBJ2-1; D unclear. This CDR3 is 17 amino acids long. The germline V gene encodes CDR1 LGHNA and CDR2 YNFKEQ. V gave up 2 bases and J gave up 0 bases, with 14 bases separating them. In nucleotides, the CDR3 is TGTGCCAGCAGCCAAAACTTGAACTCGCGCTCCTACAATGAGCAGTTCTTC. Translation: CASSQNLNSRSYNEQFF.

Here the CDR3 DNA reads TGTGCCAGCAGCCGCTTGTGGCTAGCGGGGGGGCCTGGAGAGACCCAGTACTTC. It yields the protein CASSRLWLAGGPGETQYF. This rearrangement joins TRBV11-1 to TRBJ2-5; 12 bases align to TRBD2. Germline CDR1 is SGHAT and CDR2 is FQDESV (reference sequence). CDR3 length equals 18 residues. Trimming took 5 bases from V and 4 from J; bases not matched to a gene: 14.

The chain couples TRBV11-2 to TRBJ1-1; D may be TRBD1 (5 bases). V was clipped by 5 bases and J by 11 bases, with 15 bases between them. Germline-derived CDR1 and CDR2 are SGHAT and FQNNGV. There are 12 residues in the CDR3. The CDR3 here is CASSAPKGQAFF. The CDR3 region has the DNA TGTGCCAGCAGCGCACCAAAGGGGCAGGCTTTCTTT.

This chain connects TRBV6-1 to TRBJ1-1; 9 nucleotides align to TRBD1. The CDR3 covers 13 residues. Germline V gene data show CDR1 as MNHNS and CDR2 as SASEGT. The trim removed 8 bases at V and 7 bases at J, leaving 8 bases unmatched. In nucleotides, the CDR3 is TGTGCCAGCCGGCGGACAGGGGTCGGTGAAGCTTTCTTT. Translated, it gives CASRRTGVGEAFF.

Only one count was recorded for this clone. V and J are TRBV19 and TRBJ1-1; D possibly corresponds to TRBD1 (6 bases). The germline V gene has CDR1 LNHDA and CDR2 SQIVND (reference sequence). Between the trimmed V and J ends, which lost 2 bases and 2 bases, there was a span of 15 bases. CDR3 length: 16 amino acids. The chain's CDR3 is CASSISAGALNTEAFF. As DNA, the CDR3 is TGTGCCAGTAGTATATCGGCGGGGGCCCTTAACACTGAAGCTTTCTTT.

The V and J genes are TRBV29-1 and TRBJ1-2, with TRBD1 matching 9 bases. The CDR3 totals 12 residues. From germline, CDR1 is SQVTM and CDR2 ANQGSEA. Germline trimming cut 6 bases from V and 8 bases from J; bases unmatched to any gene: 7. CDR3 nucleotide sequence: TGCAGCGTGGGACAGGGATCTCGGGGCTACACCTTC. It specifies CSVGQGSRGYTF.

The chain joins TRBV27 to TRBJ2-2, with a possible D match to TRBD1 (6 bases). Germline CDR1 and CDR2: MNHEY and SMNVEV (reference sequence). Trimming removed 0 bases from V and 4 bases from J, with 15 bases in between. This CDR3 comprises 17 residues. The CDR3 bases are TGTGCCAGCAGTTTATCCCTCGCCAGGGGCTCCACCGGGGAGCTGTTTTTT. Residues: CASSLSLARGSTGELFF.

This chain links TRBV7-9 with TRBJ2-5; TRBD1 might be the D (5 bases). The germline V gene encodes CDR1 SEHNR and CDR2 FQNEAQ (reference sequence). Trimming took 6 bases from V and 2 from J, leaving 10 bases between them. The CDR3 runs to 13 residues. The CDR3 here is CASSFQGQETQYF. The CDR3 DNA follows: TGTGCCAGCAGTTTCCAGGGTCAAGAGACCCAGTACTTC.

The rearrangement links TRBV11-1 to TRBJ2-1; tentative D call: TRBD1 (5 bases). Germline loops: CDR1 SGHAT, CDR2 FQDESV (reference sequence). Trimming removed 1 base from V and 6 bases from J, with 16 bases in between. The CDR3 has 16 amino acids. The CDR3 coding sequence is TGTGCCAGCAGCTTAGAGCCGCCAGGGCCAAGCAATGAGCAGTTCTTC. Protein: CASSLEPPGPSNEQFF.